What follows is one TCR beta chain and its context. Its cognate antigen is unknown. This CDR3 is built from 17 residues. CDR1 is SGHTA, CDR2 FQGTGA, per germline. Trimming left V 0 bases short and J 4 bases short, with 18 bases between. This table comes from immunoSEQ multiplex PCR, and its TCRdb copy is limited to in-frame clones, with some not included. Among more than 85,000 clones listed, roughly 89% were seen once. This specimen belongs to a study of T cell responses to AZD1222 COVID-19 vaccine. General study results and limits: Spike-wide vaccine-associated CD4 TCRs dominated at 160-218 and 743-854. Clonal diversity may have been underestimated in mostly white British donors. Nearly half of the spike-specific TCRs reportedly recognize variant regions that carry no mutations.

This rearrangement joins TRBV7-3 to TRBJ1-2; D is possibly TRBD1 (5 bases). Material: peripheral blood, obtained 28 days after the second AZD1222 dose. This TCR came from an adult who received the AZD1222 COVID-19 vaccine. Written as DNA, the CDR3 is TGTGCCAGCAGCTTAACGGGGGAGAGGGGCAACCTCTATGGCTACACCTTC. It translates to CASSLTGERGNLYGYTF.